The 24 T cell receptor beta chains in this list originate from one sample, sequenced in a study of blood T cells in healthy people across ages. For the second PCR, which ran for about 6 to 12 cycles, a sample-barcoded 5' primer and a J-beta primer mix were used. MiXCR, run by TCRdb on the 5' RACE reads, gives a single entry per CDR3 protein. The sample has 790,000 or so distinct CDR3 sequences, less than 60% seen once; the top ten hold around 18%. Material for sequencing was blood. These receptors originate from an elderly man in good health.

This chain links TRBV20-1 with TRBJ2-7; the D is unclear. Trimming cost V 3 bases and J 3 bases, with 18 bases left between them. This CDR3 spans 15 amino acids. In germline, CDR1 is DFQATT, CDR2 SNEGSKA (reference sequence). CDR3 region: CSARPLRLAYYEQYF. As DNA, the CDR3 is TGCAGTGCTAGGCCCCTGAGGTTGGCTTACTACGAGCAGTACTTC.

This chain connects TRBV3-1 to TRBJ2-1, with D perhaps TRBD2 (5 bases). In germline, CDR1 is LGHDT, CDR2 YNNKEL (reference sequence). The length of the CDR3 is 15 residues. Trimming took off 0 bases at V and 2 bases at J, with 8 bases between the two ends. For the CDR3, the DNA is TGTGCCAGCAGCCAAGAGTACGGGGCCTACAATGAGCAGTTCTTC. This gives the protein CASSQEYGAYNEQFF.

This clonotype appeared a single time. V and J are TRBV12-3 or TRBV12-4 and TRBJ2-1, with 13 bases that match TRBD2. The CDR3 loop spans 16 amino acids. Trimming cost V 5 bases and J 5 bases; bases outside gene matches: 6. The CDR3 DNA sequence: TGTGCCAGCAGTCCATCCGGGACTAGCGGGAACAATGAGCAGTTCTTC. It encodes CASSPSGTSGNNEQFF.

This clonotype has only a few counts. The rearrangement links TRBV7-9 to TRBJ2-5; TRBD1 aligns across 7 bases. Germline assignment: CDR1 SEHNR and CDR2 FQNEAQ (reference sequence). This CDR3 has 15 residues. The J segment lost 2 bases and the V segment lost 6 bases, leaving 9 bases of the junction unmatched. CDR3 sequence: CASSSPGQLQETQYF. Written as DNA, the CDR3 is TGTGCCAGCAGTTCACCGGGACAGCTACAAGAGACCCAGTACTTC.

The rearrangement links TRBV30 to TRBJ2-2; no firm D call. CDR1 and CDR2 (germline): GTSNPN, SVGIG (reference sequence). The CDR3 has 15 amino acids. This chain's CDR3 is CANRRWTANTGELFF. CDR3 DNA: TGTGCAAATAGGCGATGGACGGCGAACACCGGGGAGCTGTTTTTT.

The CDR3 region has the DNA TGTGCCAGCAGACCACTAGCGGGAGCCTCGTACAATGAGCAGTTCTTC. Translating it yields CASRPLAGASYNEQFF. The V gene is TRBV6-2 or TRBV6-3, the J gene TRBJ2-1; 11 nucleotides align to TRBD2. Per germline, CDR1 MNHEY and CDR2 SVGEGT. The CDR3 contains 16 residues. The J segment lost 4 bases and the V segment lost 6 bases, leaving 8 bases of the junction unmatched.

The sample holds a few counts of this clonotype. The chain carries TRBV6-5 and TRBJ1-5; no clear D. Germline CDR1 MNHEY, CDR2 SVGAGI. V was trimmed by 2 bases and J by 0 bases, leaving 8 bases between them. The CDR3 loop spans 15 amino acids. CDR3 amino acids: CASSYGKNSNQPQHF. The CDR3 region has the DNA TGTGCCAGCAGTTACGGCAAAAATAGCAATCAGCCCCAGCATTTT.

This sequence joins TRBV12-3 or TRBV12-4 and TRBJ1-1, with D hard to call. This CDR3 contains 13 residues. Between the trimmed V and J ends, which lost 2 bases and 3 bases, there was a span of 7 bases. The CDR3 DNA reads as TGTGCCAGCAGTTTATTCCAAGACACTGAAGCTTTCTTT. Its translation is CASSLFQDTEAFF.

The chain combines TRBV28 with TRBJ1-6; D is unresolved. V shed 3 bases and J shed 8 bases, with 5 bases lying between them. This CDR3 region has 12 residues. Germline assignment: CDR1 MDHEN and CDR2 SYDVKM. CDR3 bases: TGTGCCAGCAGTTTTGGGGATTCACCCCTCCACTTT. Protein: CASSFGDSPLHF.

The rearrangement uses TRBV20-1 and TRBJ1-4; 8 bases match TRBD1. Trimming removed 1 base from V and 7 bases from J; junction bases left unmatched: 5. The V gene's germline CDR1 is DFQATT and CDR2 SNEGSKA (reference sequence). The CDR3 has 14 residues. CDR3 nucleotide sequence: TGCAGTGCTAGAGGCAGGACAGGGAGTGAAAAACTGTTTTTT. Translation gives CSARGRTGSEKLFF.

V and J are TRBV7-2 and TRBJ2-2, with 11 bases fitting TRBD2. Per the germline V gene, CDR1 is SGHTA and CDR2 is FQGNSA. J lost 3 bases, V lost 7 bases, and 4 bases had no gene match. CDR3 length: 15 residues. The CDR3 DNA sequence: TGTGCCAGCACCGGGACTAGCGGACACACCGGGGAGCTGTTTTTT. Translated: CASTGTSGHTGELFF.

The V call is TRBV29-1, the J call TRBJ1-1; 7 bases map to TRBD1. CDR1 is SQVTM, CDR2 ANQGSEA, per germline. The CDR3 runs to 12 residues. Unmatched junction bases numbered 4, after V lost 5 bases and J lost 4 bases. DNA for the CDR3: TGCAGCGTTCCTGACAGGGTCACTGAAGCTTTCTTT. It is translated as CSVPDRVTEAFF.

This clonotype is a singleton in its sample. This sequence may be a read error, since a much larger clone differs from it by one base. V is TRBV7-2 and J is TRBJ2-1, with D possibly TRBD2 on 5 matching bases. Trimming removed 6 bases at V and 13 bases at J, with 22 bases between. Germline V gene data show CDR1 as SGHTA and CDR2 as FQGNSA. This CDR3 is 14 amino acids long. The CDR3 loop reads CASRSGRSQETQFF. CDR3 DNA sequence: TGTGCCAGCAGGTCGGGGAGATCCCAAGAGACCCAGTTCTTC.

This rearrangement joins TRBV3-1 to TRBJ2-3; D uncertain. Germline CDR1 is LGHDT and CDR2 is YNNKEL (reference sequence). The CDR3 runs to 16 residues. V was pared by 1 base and J by 3 bases, with 14 bases between. The CDR3 bases are TGTGCCAGCAGCCAAGGTTCGTCCCCCGGGACAGATACGCAGTATTTT. This sequence encodes CASSQGSSPGTDTQYF.

This chain links TRBV10-3 with TRBJ2-2; perhaps TRBD2 as D (6 bases). V was cut by 9 bases and J by 4 bases, with 15 bases left in between. Per germline, CDR1 ENHRY and CDR2 SYGVKD. The CDR3 is made up of 14 amino acids. In DNA form, the CDR3 reads TGTGCCATTAACGGGGGATACCCCACCGGGGAGCTGTTTTTT. Its protein product is CAINGGYPTGELFF.

This clonotype was recorded a few times. The chain links TRBV2 to TRBJ1-1; 7 nucleotides align to TRBD1. V was clipped by 2 bases and J by 9 bases; unmatched bases: 3. Germline-derived CDR1 and CDR2 are SNHLY and FYNNEI. The CDR3 is 12 residues long. This CDR3 is CASSEHRGKAFF. In DNA, the CDR3 is TGTGCCAGCAGTGAACACAGGGGTAAAGCTTTCTTT.

This clonotype occurred a few times. V is TRBV3-1 and J is TRBJ2-1, with D perhaps given as TRBD1 or TRBD2 (6 bases each). The CDR3 is 17 residues long. The germline V gene encodes CDR1 LGHDT and CDR2 YNNKEL (reference sequence). Trimming took 5 bases from V and 4 from J, leaving 21 bases between them. In DNA form, the CDR3 reads TGTGCCAGCAGCGCGCGGCTCAGGGGACTTAATTACAATGAGCAGTTCTTC. Translating gives CASSARLRGLNYNEQFF.

With respect to this clonotype: A read error may account for a junction end that differs from germline. The chain couples TRBV6-7 to TRBJ2-1; the match to TRBD2 covers 14 bases. TRBV6-7 is treated as an ORF (open reading frame) with a function not yet certain. The CDR3 spans 20 residues. CDR3 nucleotides: TGTGCCAGCAGTTGCCAATATGGGACTAGCGGGAGTTGGTCCTACAATGGGCAGTTCTTC. Translation gives CASSCQYGTSGSWSYNGQFF.

The chain carries TRBV2 and TRBJ1-1, with 12 bases fitting TRBD1. Germline lookup yields CDR1 SNHLY and CDR2 FYNNEI. The CDR3 is 15 amino acids. J gave up 5 bases and V 6 bases, and 7 bases lay outside the gene matches. The CDR3 reads CASSRDRGRETEAFF. DNA of the CDR3: TGTGCCAGCAGCCGGGACAGGGGGCGGGAAACTGAAGCTTTCTTT.

V is TRBV20-1 and J is TRBJ2-3; possibly TRBD1 or TRBD2 for D (5 bases each). Germline V lookup: CDR1 DFQATT, CDR2 SNEGSKA (reference sequence). V was trimmed by 4 bases and J by 2 bases, leaving 13 bases between them. The CDR3 extends over 14 amino acids. CDR3 nucleotides: TGCAGTGCTACGGGACGGAAAGTCACAGATACGCAGTATTTT. This translates into CSATGRKVTDTQYF.

The chain joins TRBV7-2 to TRBJ2-6; D is uncertain. Per the germline V gene, CDR1 is SGHTA and CDR2 is FQGNSA. The V end was cut by 0 bases, the J end by 3 bases, with 6 bases between. This CDR3 is 15 amino acids long. CDR3: CASSLADLGANVLTF. The CDR3 region has the DNA TGTGCCAGCAGCTTAGCGGACCTTGGGGCCAACGTCCTGACTTTC. Full variable domain (rest looked up from reference TRBV7-2 and TRBJ2-6): GAGVSQSPSNKVTEKGKDVELRCDPISGHTALYWYRQSLGQGLEFLIYFQGNSAPDKSGLPSDRFSAERTGGSVSTLTIQRTQQEDSAVYLCASSLADLGANVLTFGAGSRLTVL.

The chain recombines TRBV15 with TRBJ2-7, with TRBD1 as a possible D gene (6 bases). Trimming left V 4 bases short and J 1 base short, with 8 bases between. Germline-derived CDR1 and CDR2 are LNHNV and YYDKDF (reference sequence). CDR3 length: 13 residues. This CDR3 reads CATSNRESYEQYF. CDR3 coding DNA: TGTGCCACCAGCAACAGGGAATCCTACGAGCAGTACTTC. The full variable domain, with the rest looked up from reference TRBV15 and TRBJ2-7, is DAMVIQNPRYQVTQFGKPVTLSCSQTLNHNVMYWYQQKSSQAPKLLFHYYDKDFNNEADTPDNFQSRRPNTSFCFLDIRSPGLGDTAMYLCATSNRESYEQYFGPGTRLTVT.

The V gene is TRBV7-3, the J gene TRBJ2-3; 11 bases line up with TRBD2. The CDR3 runs 15 residues. Losses at the gene ends were 5 bases for V and 3 bases for J; bases not matched to a gene: 4. Germline V gene data show CDR1 as SGHTA and CDR2 as FQGTGA. For the CDR3, the DNA is TGTGCCAGCAGCGGGACTAGCGGTTGGACAGATACGCAGTATTTT. This encodes CASSGTSGWTDTQYF.

This clonotype was counted only a few times. The chain has TRBV6-5 and TRBJ1-5; possible D gene TRBD1, 5 bases. V was shortened by 6 bases and J by 4 bases, with 13 bases between the two germline ends. Germline V CDR1 and CDR2: MNHEY, SVGAGI. This CDR3 contains 14 residues. The CDR3 sequence is CASSHRDGNQPQHF. For the CDR3, the DNA is TGTGCCAGCAGCCATAGGGACGGGAATCAGCCCCAGCATTTT.